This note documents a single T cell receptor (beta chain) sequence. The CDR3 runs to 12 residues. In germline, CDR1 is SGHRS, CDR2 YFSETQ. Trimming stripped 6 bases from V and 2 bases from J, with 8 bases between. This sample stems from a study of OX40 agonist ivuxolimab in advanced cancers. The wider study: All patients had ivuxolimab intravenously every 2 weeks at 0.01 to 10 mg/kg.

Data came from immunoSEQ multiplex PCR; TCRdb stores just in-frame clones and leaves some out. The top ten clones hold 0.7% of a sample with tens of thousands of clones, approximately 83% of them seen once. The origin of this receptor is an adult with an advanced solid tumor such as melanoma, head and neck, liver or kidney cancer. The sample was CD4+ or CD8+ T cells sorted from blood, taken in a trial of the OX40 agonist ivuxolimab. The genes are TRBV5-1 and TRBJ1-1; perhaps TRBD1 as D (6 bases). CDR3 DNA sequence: TGCGCCAGCAAGGGGGGTAACACTGAAGCTTTCTTT. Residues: CASKGGNTEAFF.